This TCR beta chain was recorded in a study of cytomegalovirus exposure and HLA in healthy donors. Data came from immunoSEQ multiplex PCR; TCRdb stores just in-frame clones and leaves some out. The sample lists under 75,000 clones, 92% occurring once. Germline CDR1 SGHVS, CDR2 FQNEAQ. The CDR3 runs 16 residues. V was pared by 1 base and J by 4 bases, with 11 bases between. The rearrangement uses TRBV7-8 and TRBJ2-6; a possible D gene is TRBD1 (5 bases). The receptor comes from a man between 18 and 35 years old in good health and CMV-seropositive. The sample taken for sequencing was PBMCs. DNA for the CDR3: TGTGCCAGCAGCTTAGTGTGGGGCTCCGGGGCCAACGTCCTGACTTTC. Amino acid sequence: CASSLVWGSGANVLTF.